This entry lists 12 T cell receptor beta chains sequenced from one sample in a study of T-cell memory formation after mild COVID-19. TCRdb fed the 5' RACE reads into MiXCR, producing one record per CDR3 protein. The top ten clones hold around 12% of a sample with about 540,000 distinct CDR3 sequences, just over 20% of them seen once. Sample: PBMCs or a T cell subset sorted from them (not recorded which). These receptors all come from an adult woman who had mild COVID-19 (a few samples of this study predate the infection). Cell type and time point are not known.

This clonotype has just a few counts. V is TRBV6-2 or TRBV6-3 and J is TRBJ2-7, with D uncertain. Per germline, CDR1 MNHEY and CDR2 SVGEGT. Trimming removed 2 bases at V and 4 bases at J, with 6 bases between. CDR3 length equals 12 residues. The CDR3 region is CASSYTQYEQYF. The CDR3 DNA reads TGTGCCAGCAGTTACACCCAATACGAGCAGTACTTC.

In this sample, this clonotype turned up a few times. V and J are TRBV25-1 and TRBJ2-7; 7 bases map to TRBD2. Unmatched junction bases numbered 14, after V lost 6 bases and J lost 0 bases. Per germline, CDR1 MGHDK and CDR2 SYGVNS. The length of the CDR3 is 17 residues. CDR3: CASSPTPSSGLSYEQYF. CDR3 in DNA: TGTGCCAGCAGCCCGACCCCATCTAGCGGCCTCTCCTACGAGCAGTACTTC.

The chain combines TRBV9 with TRBJ2-3; D ambiguous. Between the trimmed V and J ends, which lost 3 bases and 0 bases, there was a span of 5 bases. This CDR3 is 13 amino acids long. The V gene's germline CDR1 is SGDLS and CDR2 YYNGEE. Written as DNA, the CDR3 is TGTGCCAGCAGCGCCTCTAGCACAGATACGCAGTATTTT. Amino acids: CASSASSTDTQYF.

This clonotype was observed a few times. The chain has TRBV18 and TRBJ1-1; no reliable D call. The CDR3 sequence is 13 residues long. Germline CDR1 KGHSH, CDR2 LQKENI. The V and J ends lost 2 bases and 6 bases respectively, with 10 bases between them. CDR3 in DNA: TGTGCCAGCTCACCAATTGGGCATCCTGAAGCTTTCTTT. Its protein product is CASSPIGHPEAFF.

The chain is built from TRBV5-5 and TRBJ1-4; 7 nucleotides align to TRBD1. The CDR3 runs 19 residues. V lost 4 bases to trimming and J lost 3 bases; unmatched junction nucleotides: 18. Germline V gene lookup returns CDR1 SGHKS and CDR2 YYEKEE (reference sequence). CDR3 residues: CASSPKQGRGFTSNEKLFF. The CDR3 DNA reads as TGTGCCAGCAGCCCGAAACAGGGGCGGGGGTTTACCTCTAATGAAAAACTGTTTTTT. The full variable domain, its missing parts supplied by reference TRBV5-5 and TRBJ1-4, is DAGVTQSPTHLIKTRGQQVTLRCSPISGHKSVSWYQQVLGQGPQFIFQYYEKEERGRGNFPDRFSARQFPNYSSELNVNALLLGDSALYLCASSPKQGRGFTSNEKLFFGSGTQLSVL.

This sequence joins TRBV3-1 and TRBJ2-1; a weak D match, TRBD2 (6 bases). Germline CDR1 and CDR2: LGHDT and YNNKEL (reference sequence). V was trimmed by 3 bases and J by 4 bases, leaving 13 bases between them. The CDR3 covers 15 residues. The CDR3 DNA sequence: TGTGCCAGCAGCCACCGCGGGGAGAATTACAATGAGCAGTTCTTC. Its translation: CASSHRGENYNEQFF.

The chain joins TRBV20-1 to TRBJ1-2, with D perhaps TRBD1 (6 bases). There are 15 residues in the CDR3. CDR1 is DFQATT, CDR2 SNEGSKA, per germline (reference sequence). Trimming left V 4 bases short and J 7 bases short, with 22 bases between. The CDR3 region is CSATMRGGREAGYTF. The CDR3 DNA follows: TGCAGTGCTACGATGCGGGGGGGCAGGGAAGCTGGCTACACCTTC.

This clonotype was seen a single time. This chain links TRBV5-1 with TRBJ2-4, with 9 bases that match TRBD1. V dropped 4 bases and J dropped 7; count of bases not matched to a gene: 9. The CDR3 is 15 amino acids. The germline CDR1 and CDR2 sequences are SGHRS and YFSETQ. CDR3 DNA sequence: TGCGCCAGCAGCCCTGAAGCCGGGACAGGGAACATTCAGTACTTC. Translating it yields CASSPEAGTGNIQYF.

The CDR3 DNA sequence: TGTGCCAGCAGTCGGGACACCCTCTATGGCTACACCTTC. Protein product: CASSRDTLYGYTF. J is TRBJ1-2 and V is TRBV6-5; maybe TRBD1 (6 bases). The CDR3 has 13 residues. Per the germline V gene, CDR1 is MNHEY and CDR2 is SVGAGI. The V end was cut by 5 bases, the J end by 4 bases, with 11 bases between.

In its sample, this clonotype was seen a few times. V and J are TRBV5-1 and TRBJ2-3, with D unresolved. With 2 bases removed from V and 2 bases from J, the gap between germline ends came to 12 bases. Germline CDR1 and CDR2: SGHRS and YFSETQ. The CDR3 is made up of 15 amino acids. The CDR3 sequence: CASSLEAPSTDTQYF. The CDR3 DNA follows: TGCGCCAGCAGCTTAGAAGCACCGTCCACAGATACGCAGTATTTT.

The chain joins TRBV29-1 to TRBJ1-2; unclear D gene. Germline CDR1 and CDR2: SQVTM and ANQGSEA. V lost 3 bases and J 4 bases, leaving 12 bases between the germline ends. The CDR3 spans 13 residues. The CDR3 sequence is CSVERRTGYGYTF. DNA of the CDR3: TGCAGCGTTGAGCGGCGGACTGGCTATGGCTACACCTTC.

The chain employs TRBV11-3 and TRBJ2-3, with 8 bases identical to TRBD2. Germline V gene data show CDR1 as SGHNT and CDR2 as YENEEA. The V segment lost 3 bases and the J segment 3 bases; nucleotides outside the gene matches: 8. The CDR3 has 16 residues. Here the CDR3 DNA reads TGTGCCAGCAGCTTGGCGGGAGGAGGGGTTACAGATACGCAGTATTTT. Its protein product is CASSLAGGGVTDTQYF.